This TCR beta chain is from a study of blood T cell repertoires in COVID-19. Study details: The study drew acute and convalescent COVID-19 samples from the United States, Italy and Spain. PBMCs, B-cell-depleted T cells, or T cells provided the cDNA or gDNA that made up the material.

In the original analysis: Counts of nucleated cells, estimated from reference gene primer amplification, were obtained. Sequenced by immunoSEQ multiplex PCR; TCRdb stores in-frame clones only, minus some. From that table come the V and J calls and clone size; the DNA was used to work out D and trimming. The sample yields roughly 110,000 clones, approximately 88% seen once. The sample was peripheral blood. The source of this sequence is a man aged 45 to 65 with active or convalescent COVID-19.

In nucleotides, the CDR3 is TGCGCCAGCAGCCCTGGACTAGCGGAGCCCTACGAGCAGTACTTC. As protein: CASSPGLAEPYEQYF. The chain has TRBV5-1 and TRBJ2-7; 10 bases map to TRBD2. V was clipped by 4 bases and J by 2 bases; unmatched bases: 6. The germline gives CDR1 SGHRS, CDR2 YFSETQ. The CDR3 loop spans 15 amino acids.